The source of this T cell receptor beta chain is a study of OX40 agonist ivuxolimab in advanced cancers. Background on the study: At 0.01 to 10 mg/kg, ivuxolimab was administered intravenously to patients every 2 weeks.

The method was immunoSEQ multiplex PCR; TCRdb's version includes in-frame clones alone and lacks a portion of them. Of approximately 73,000 clones in the sample, roughly nine tenths are singletons; the top ten hold approximately 1.3%. Regarding this clone: What it binds is not known. Other DNA sequences within the sample encode an identical CDR3.

Study-level points and caveats: At 0.1 to 3.0 mg/kg, clonal expansion of CD4+ and CD8+ blood T cells had occurred by week 6.

Germline assignment: CDR1 SEHNR and CDR2 FQNEAQ (reference sequence). The ends were cut back, 1 base at V and 1 base at J, with 7 bases in the middle. This CDR3 comprises 14 residues. The chain uses TRBV7-9 and TRBJ1-1; a possible D gene is TRBD1 (5 bases). This sequence originates from an adult with an advanced solid tumor such as melanoma, head and neck, liver or kidney cancer. The material sequenced was CD4+ or CD8+ T cells sorted from blood, taken in a trial of the OX40 agonist ivuxolimab. CDR3 residues: CASSLGQTNTEAFF. Here the CDR3 DNA reads TGTGCCAGCAGCTTAGGACAGACGAACACTGAAGCTTTCTTT.